This T cell receptor beta chain was recovered during a study of OX40 agonist ivuxolimab in advanced cancers. Turning to the study itself: Patients' therapy was ivuxolimab, an antibody that acts as an agonist of OX40 (CD134). Participants could have had prior anti-PD-1, anti-PD-L1 or anti-CTLA-4 therapy, and roughly 40% had some.

Study results and caveats: Low normalized T-cell clonal expansion was additionally recorded for some nonresponders. Specificity for antigen went undetermined in the expanded peripheral T cells.

This clone was recorded once. Its specificity is unknown. Profiling relied on immunoSEQ multiplex PCR, and the TCRdb table lists in-frame clones only, not all of them. Here the sample spans roughly 91,000 clones, 95% to 97% being singletons. The sample here was CD4+ or CD8+ T cells sorted from blood, taken in a trial of the OX40 agonist ivuxolimab. The source is an adult with an advanced solid tumor such as melanoma, head and neck, liver or kidney cancer.

CDR3 DNA: TGTGCCAGCAGCAAAGTGTACAGGGGATATATTGAAGATACGCAGTATTTT. The encoded protein is CASSKVYRGYIEDTQYF. This sequence joins TRBV21-1 and TRBJ2-3; the D call of TRBD1 is as the table states it, not checked on the DNA. TRBV21-1 is a pseudogene. This CDR3 contains 17 residues.